A single sample is the source of the 4 T cell receptor beta chains below, sequenced in a study of T cell changes during pregnancy in multiple sclerosis. The data were produced by immunoSEQ multiplex PCR, yet TCRdb's version contains in-frame clones alone and is incomplete. The table shows approximately 69,000 clones, with approximately 94% occurring only once. The sample was peripheral blood, taken in the third trimester of pregnancy. The source of these receptors is a female donor with multiple sclerosis, enrolled in a pregnancy study.

This clone was picked up one time. The CDR3: CASSETGLRADTQYF. The CDR3 DNA reads TGTGCCAGCAGCGAGACAGGGTTGCGGGCAGATACGCAGTATTTT. V is TRBV7-2 and J is TRBJ2-3; 7 positions agree with TRBD1. Germline trimming cut 5 bases from V and 4 bases from J; bases unmatched to any gene: 9. Looked up from germline, CDR1 is SGHTA and CDR2 is FQGNSA. The CDR3 sequence is 15 residues long.

V usage is TRBV5-4 and J usage is TRBJ2-2; 9 positions agree with TRBD1. Germline V gene sequence: CDR1 SGHNT, CDR2 YYREEE (reference sequence). Trimming at V came to 4 bases and at J to 4 bases, leaving 8 bases not matched to a gene. This CDR3 region has 16 residues. The CDR3 sequence: CASSAGQGRVTGELFF. In DNA form, the CDR3 reads TGTGCCAGCAGCGCGGGACAGGGTAGGGTCACCGGGGAGCTGTTTTTT. Looking up the rest from reference TRBV5-4 and TRBJ2-2 gives the full variable domain: ETGVTQSPTHLIKTRGQQVTLRCSSQSGHNTVSWYQQALGQGPQFIFQYYREEENGRGNFPPRFSGLQFPNYSSELNVNALELDDSALYLCASSAGQGRVTGELFFGEGSRLTVL.

The chain employs TRBV4-2 and TRBJ2-5, with D possibly being TRBD2 (7 bases). Germline V gene lookup returns CDR1 LGHNA and CDR2 YNFKEQ. Trimming removed 0 bases from V and 5 bases from J, with 13 bases in between. The CDR3 is 15 residues long. The CDR3 bases are TGTGCCAGCAGCCAAGATAGGGGAGGGGGGGAGACCCAGTACTTC. Its protein product is CASSQDRGGGETQYF.

The chain has TRBV29-1 and TRBJ2-2; 9 bases align to TRBD1. The CDR3 length is 13 residues. V shed 6 bases, J shed 7 bases, and the junction held 6 bases outside the gene matches. Germline V gives CDR1 SQVTM, CDR2 ANQGSEA. The CDR3 sequence is CSVGTGLGGELFF. The CDR3 DNA is TGCAGCGTAGGGACAGGGTTGGGCGGGGAGCTGTTTTTT.